This TCR beta chain was obtained from a study of T cells in Graves' hyperthyroidism and ophthalmopathy. Study-level findings and limits: Model-based prediction identified ophthalmopathy a median about 7 months prior to its onset. Blood samples included most of the expanded thyroid clonotypes exceeding 0.001.

The ends were cut back, 4 bases at V and 0 bases at J, with 17 bases in the middle. Germline V gene sequence: CDR1 SGHRS, CDR2 YFSETQ. This CDR3 comprises 17 residues. Amplification targeted TCR beta CDR3 regions from RNA transcripts. TCR CDR3 underwent first-round RT-PCR with the HTBI primer set. Using its own MiXCR run on the multiplex PCR reads, TCRdb lists one record per CDR3 protein. The sample lists around 400,000 distinct CDR3 sequences, about 16% occurring once. This clonotype is a singleton in its sample. Its cognate antigen is unknown. Clinical symptoms, serum thyroxine, TRAb, thyroid ultrasound and orbital computed tomography informed diagnoses.

This sequence originates from a woman in her fifties or sixties with Graves' ophthalmopathy. The chain links TRBV5-1 to TRBJ2-1; tentatively, D is TRBD2 (7 bases). The specimen sequenced was blood. The CDR3 DNA follows: TGCGCCAGCAGCGGGGGGCTAGCGGAAAGCTCCTACAATGAGCAGTTCTTC. Translated: CASSGGLAESSYNEQFF.